The 2 T cell receptor beta chains below all came from one sample that was sequenced in a study of cytomegalovirus exposure and HLA in healthy donors. Primers included in the PCR were 60 Vbeta and 13 Jbeta primers. The data were produced by immunoSEQ multiplex PCR, yet TCRdb's version contains in-frame clones alone and is incomplete. The table shows about 110,000 clones, with approximately 70% occurring only once. Material: PBMCs. The receptors stem from a man aged 35 to 55 in good health and CMV-seronegative.

This CDR3 is CASSLLRRIVEAFF. The CDR3 coding sequence is TGTGCCAGCAGTTTATTGCGGCGGATTGTTGAAGCTTTCTTT. The chain uses TRBV27 and TRBJ1-1; D is undetermined. Trimming took off 1 base at V and 7 bases at J, with 13 bases between the two ends. This CDR3 has 14 residues. Germline V gene data show CDR1 as MNHEY and CDR2 as SMNVEV (reference sequence).

The chain uses TRBV6-5 and TRBJ1-5, with TRBD1 matching over 7 bases. Per the germline V gene, CDR1 is MNHEY and CDR2 is SVGAGI. The J segment lost 5 bases and the V segment lost 0 bases, leaving 1 base of the junction unmatched. CDR3 size: 14 residues. The DNA of the CDR3 is TGTGCCAGCAGTTACTCTAGGGGGCATCAGCCCCAGCATTTT. This translates into CASSYSRGHQPQHF.